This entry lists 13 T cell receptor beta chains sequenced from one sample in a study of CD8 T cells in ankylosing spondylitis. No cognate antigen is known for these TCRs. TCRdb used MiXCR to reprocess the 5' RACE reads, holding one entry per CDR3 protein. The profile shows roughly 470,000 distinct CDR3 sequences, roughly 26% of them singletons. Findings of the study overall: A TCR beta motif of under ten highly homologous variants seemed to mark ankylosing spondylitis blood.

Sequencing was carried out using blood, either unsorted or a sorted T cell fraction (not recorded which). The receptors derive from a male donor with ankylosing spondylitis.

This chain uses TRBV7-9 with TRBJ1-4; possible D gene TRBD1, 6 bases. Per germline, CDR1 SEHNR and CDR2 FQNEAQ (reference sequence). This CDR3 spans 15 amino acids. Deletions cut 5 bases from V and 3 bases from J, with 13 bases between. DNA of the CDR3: TGTGCCAGCAGCACAACAGGGTTGTCTAATGAAAAACTGTTTTTT. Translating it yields CASSTTGLSNEKLFF. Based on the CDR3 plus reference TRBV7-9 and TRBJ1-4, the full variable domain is DTGVSQNPRHKITKRGQNVTFRCDPISEHNRLYWYRQTLGQGPEFLTYFQNEAQLEKSRLLSDRFSAERPKGSFSTLEIQRTEQGDSAMYLCASSTTGLSNEKLFFGSGTQLSVL.

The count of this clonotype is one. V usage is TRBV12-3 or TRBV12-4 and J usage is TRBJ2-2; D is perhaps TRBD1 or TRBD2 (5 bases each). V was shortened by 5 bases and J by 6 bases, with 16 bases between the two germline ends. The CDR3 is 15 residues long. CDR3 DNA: TGTGCCAGCAGTGGGACCCGGATGTACGCCGGGGAGCTGTTTTTT. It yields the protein CASSGTRMYAGELFF.

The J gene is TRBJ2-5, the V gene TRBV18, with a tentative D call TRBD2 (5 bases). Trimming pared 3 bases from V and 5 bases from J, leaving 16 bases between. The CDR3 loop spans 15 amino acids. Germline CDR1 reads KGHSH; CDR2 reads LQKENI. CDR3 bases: TGTGCCAGCTCACCTAAATCAAATTCGGGGGAGACCCAGTACTTC. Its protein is CASSPKSNSGETQYF.

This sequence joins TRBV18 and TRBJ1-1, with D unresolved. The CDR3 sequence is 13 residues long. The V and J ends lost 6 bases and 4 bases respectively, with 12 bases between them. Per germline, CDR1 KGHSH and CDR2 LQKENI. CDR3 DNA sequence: TGTGCCAGCTCTCCCAATGGTTTCACTGAAGCTTTCTTT. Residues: CASSPNGFTEAFF.

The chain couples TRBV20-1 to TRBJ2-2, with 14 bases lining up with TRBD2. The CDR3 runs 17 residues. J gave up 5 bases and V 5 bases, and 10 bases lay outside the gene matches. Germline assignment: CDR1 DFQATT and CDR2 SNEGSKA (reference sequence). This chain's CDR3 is CSAAGTSGRIFTGELFF. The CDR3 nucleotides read TGCAGTGCTGCCGGGACTAGCGGGAGAATTTTTACCGGGGAGCTGTTTTTT.

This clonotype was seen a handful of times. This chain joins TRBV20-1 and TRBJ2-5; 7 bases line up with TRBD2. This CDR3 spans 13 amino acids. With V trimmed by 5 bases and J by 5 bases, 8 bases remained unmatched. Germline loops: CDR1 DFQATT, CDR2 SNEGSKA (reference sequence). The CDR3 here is CSAPARESETQYF. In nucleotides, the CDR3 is TGCAGTGCTCCAGCGCGGGAGAGTGAGACCCAGTACTTC.

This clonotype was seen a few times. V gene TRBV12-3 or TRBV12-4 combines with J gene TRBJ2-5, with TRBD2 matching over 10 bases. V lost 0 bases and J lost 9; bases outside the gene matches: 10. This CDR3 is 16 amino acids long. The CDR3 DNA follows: TGTGCCAGCAGTTTAGCGGTAGCGGGAGGCCCCCAGGCCCAGTACTTC. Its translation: CASSLAVAGGPQAQYF.

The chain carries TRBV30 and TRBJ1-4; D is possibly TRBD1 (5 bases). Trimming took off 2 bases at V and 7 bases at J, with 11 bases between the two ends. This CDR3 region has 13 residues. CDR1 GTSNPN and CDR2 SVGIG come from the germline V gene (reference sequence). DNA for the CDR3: TGTGCCTGGAGTTGGGGGAATAGTGAAAAACTGTTTTTT. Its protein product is CAWSWGNSEKLFF.

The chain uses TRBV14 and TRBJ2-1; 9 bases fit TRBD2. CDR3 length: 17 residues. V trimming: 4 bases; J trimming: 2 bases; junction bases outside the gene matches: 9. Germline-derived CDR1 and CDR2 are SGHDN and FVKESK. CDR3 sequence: CASSPLEGLAAYNEQFF. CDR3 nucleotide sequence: TGTGCCAGCAGCCCGCTCGAGGGACTAGCTGCCTACAATGAGCAGTTCTTC.

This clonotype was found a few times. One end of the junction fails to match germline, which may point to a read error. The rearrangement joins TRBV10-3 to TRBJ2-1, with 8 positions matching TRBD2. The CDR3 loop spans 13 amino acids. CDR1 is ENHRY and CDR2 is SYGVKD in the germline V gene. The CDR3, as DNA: TGTGCCACCAGTAGCGGGGAATCCAATGAGCAGTTCTTC. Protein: CATSSGESNEQFF.

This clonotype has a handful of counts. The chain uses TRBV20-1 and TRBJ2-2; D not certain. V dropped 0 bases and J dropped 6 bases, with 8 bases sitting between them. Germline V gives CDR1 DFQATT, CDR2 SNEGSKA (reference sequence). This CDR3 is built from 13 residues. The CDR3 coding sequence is TGCAGTGCTAGAGAAATAGCCTCCGGGGAGCTGTTTTTT. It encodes CSAREIASGELFF.

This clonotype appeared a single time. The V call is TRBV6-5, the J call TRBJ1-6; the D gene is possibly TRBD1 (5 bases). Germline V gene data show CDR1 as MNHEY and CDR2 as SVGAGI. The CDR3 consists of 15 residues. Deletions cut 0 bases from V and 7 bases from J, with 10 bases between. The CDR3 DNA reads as TGTGCCAGCAGTTACTCGGGGGACTCAAATTCACCCCTCCACTTT. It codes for CASSYSGDSNSPLHF.

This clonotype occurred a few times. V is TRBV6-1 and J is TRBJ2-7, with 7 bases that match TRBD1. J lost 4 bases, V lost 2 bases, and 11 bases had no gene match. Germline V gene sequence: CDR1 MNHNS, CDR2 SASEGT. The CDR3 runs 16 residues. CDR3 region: CASSERPGQQIYEQYF. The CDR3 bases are TGTGCCAGCAGTGAAAGACCGGGACAGCAGATTTACGAGCAGTACTTC.